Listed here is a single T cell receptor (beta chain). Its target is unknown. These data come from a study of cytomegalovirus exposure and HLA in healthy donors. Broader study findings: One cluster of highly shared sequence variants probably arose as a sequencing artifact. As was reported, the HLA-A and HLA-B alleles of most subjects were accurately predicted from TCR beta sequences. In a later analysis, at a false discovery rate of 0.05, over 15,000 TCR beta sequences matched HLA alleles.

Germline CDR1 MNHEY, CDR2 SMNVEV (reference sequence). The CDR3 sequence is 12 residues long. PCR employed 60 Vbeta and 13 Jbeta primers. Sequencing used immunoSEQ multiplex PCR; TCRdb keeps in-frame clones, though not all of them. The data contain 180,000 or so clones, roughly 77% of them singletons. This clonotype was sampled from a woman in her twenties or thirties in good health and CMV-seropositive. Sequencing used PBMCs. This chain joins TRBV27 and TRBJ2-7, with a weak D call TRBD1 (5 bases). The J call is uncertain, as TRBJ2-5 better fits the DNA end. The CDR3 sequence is CASSPGAETQYF. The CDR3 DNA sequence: TGTGCCAGCTCCCCTGGGGCAGAGACCCAGTACTTC.